What follows describes a single T cell receptor beta chain. Its cognate antigen is unknown. These data belong to a study of cytomegalovirus exposure and HLA in healthy donors. This CDR3 has 15 amino acids. Germline V gene sequence: CDR1 KGHSH, CDR2 LQKENI. The PCR ran on 60 Vbeta and 13 Jbeta primers. Method: immunoSEQ multiplex PCR; TCRdb's copy keeps in-frame clones and lacks some. The sample lists roughly 130,000 clones, 75% to 85% occurring once. Whole-study results and caveats: V- and J-gene trimming of TCR beta was linked (in a later analysis) to a missense DCLRE1C variant.

This chain uses TRBV18 with TRBJ2-5; TRBD2 agrees at 9 bases. The end of the DNA is better explained by TRBJ2-7, so the J call may be wrong. Sample: PBMCs. This TCR derives from a male donor in good health and CMV-seronegative. The CDR3 spells CASSPGIAGDYEQYF. CDR3 nucleotide sequence: TGTGCCAGCTCCCCAGGGATAGCGGGAGACTACGAGCAGTACTTC.